One sample yielded the 30 T cell receptor beta chains listed below, sequenced in a study of vaccination and CD4 T cells after COVID-19. Stated treatment: approximately 10-day PBMC culture with coronavirus spike peptide pools or control peptides (ViraFEST assay). Oncomine TCR Beta short-read sequencing was applied to DNA from cultured CD4+ T cells. TCRdb re-derived calls from the PCR reads in MiXCR, one entry per CDR3 protein. The sample holds more than 15,000 distinct CDR3 sequences, about 56% seen once. Which antigens these TCRs recognize remains unknown. The sequencing here drew on CD4+ T cells from blood, cultured in vitro, taken before SARS-CoV-2 vaccination. All receptors derive from a human donor who had recovered from COVID-19.

This clonotype is labeled medium-sized. J is TRBJ2-3 and V is TRBV7-2; 8 bases are shared with TRBD1. Germline V gene sequence: CDR1 SGHTA, CDR2 FQGNSA. This CDR3 has 15 amino acids. The J segment lost 2 bases and the V segment lost 1 base, leaving 2 bases of the junction unmatched. CDR3 amino acids: CASSLGTGHTDTQYF. CDR3 DNA sequence: TGTGCCAGCAGCTTAGGGACAGGGCACACAGATACGCAGTATTTT. The variable domain in full, with the rest retrieved from reference TRBV7-2 and TRBJ2-3, is GAGVSQSPSNKVTEKGKDVELRCDPISGHTALYWYRQSLGQGLEFLIYFQGNSAPDKSGLPSDRFSAERTGGSVSTLTIQRTQQEDSAVYLCASSLGTGHTDTQYFGPGTRLTVL.

The gene calls are TRBV27 and TRBJ2-7; D is tentatively TRBD1 or TRBD2 (6 bases each). This CDR3 spans 13 amino acids. The V gene lost 1 base and the J gene lost 6 bases, with 10 bases spanning the gap. The germline gives CDR1 MNHEY, CDR2 SMNVEV (reference sequence). In DNA, the CDR3 is TGTGCCAGCAGTTTATTGGGGGGCCGCGAGCAGTACTTC. Protein product: CASSLLGGREQYF.

This clonotype was counted between two and nine times. This chain links TRBV24-1 with TRBJ1-1; D remains unclear. Germline CDR1 and CDR2: KGHDR and SFDVKD. The CDR3 is 12 amino acids. V dropped 9 bases and J dropped 2 bases, with 9 bases sitting between them. The CDR3 region has the DNA TGTGCCACCTCTCCCGGTAACACTGAAGCTTTCTTT. This translates into CATSPGNTEAFF.

The chain has TRBV10-1 and TRBJ2-1, with 8 bases identical to TRBD2. CDR1 and CDR2 (germline): WNHNN, SYGVQD (reference sequence). This CDR3 is built from 15 residues. V lost 8 bases and J lost 5; bases outside the gene matches: 11. For the CDR3, the DNA is TGCGCCAGCGCACCGGTGAGCGGGAGACACAATGAGCAGTTCTTC. Translating gives CASAPVSGRHNEQFF.

The rearrangement uses TRBV30 and TRBJ1-5, with D maybe TRBD1 (5 bases). The germline CDR1 and CDR2 sequences are GTSNPN and SVGIG (reference sequence). Deletions cut 4 bases from V and 0 bases from J, with 7 bases between. The CDR3 extends over 13 amino acids. The CDR3 bases are TGTGCCTGGACAGGGAATAGCAATCAGCCCCAGCATTTT. It translates to CAWTGNSNQPQHF. Full variable domain (remainder filled in from reference TRBV30 and TRBJ1-5): SQTIHQWPATLVQPVGSPLSLECTVEGTSNPNLYWYRQAAGRGLQLLFYSVGIGQISSEVPQNLSASRPQDRQFILSSKKLLLSDSGFYLCAWTGNSNQPQHFGDGTRLSIL.

The chain uses TRBV20-1 and TRBJ2-7; possibly TRBD1 or TRBD2 for D (5 bases each). The germline gives CDR1 DFQATT, CDR2 SNEGSKA (reference sequence). Trimming shortened V by 6 bases and J by 3 bases, and 12 bases separated the two germline ends. The CDR3 is made up of 12 amino acids. The CDR3 region has the DNA TGCAGTGCCTGGGACCCTCACTACGAGCAGTACTTC. It translates to CSAWDPHYEQYF.

This clonotype was found a few times. The chain uses TRBV20-1 and TRBJ2-5; D might be TRBD2 (5 bases). Germline V gives CDR1 DFQATT, CDR2 SNEGSKA (reference sequence). The CDR3 extends over 13 amino acids. The germline V and J ends were trimmed by 2 bases and 3 bases, with 10 bases remaining between them. The CDR3 protein is CSARLGVEETQYF. CDR3 bases: TGCAGTGCTAGACTCGGGGTCGAAGAGACCCAGTACTTC.

CDR3 sequence reads: CASSRNPRDRGLGYTF. The CDR3 DNA reads as TGTGCCAGCAGCCGCAACCCCCGGGACAGGGGCTTAGGCTACACCTTC. This chain connects TRBV11-3 to TRBJ1-2, with TRBD1 matching over 10 bases. V trimming: 5 bases; J trimming: 8 bases; junction bases outside the gene matches: 14. The germline V gene has CDR1 SGHNT and CDR2 YENEEA. This CDR3 comprises 16 residues.

The J gene is TRBJ2-1, the V gene TRBV28, with TRBD2 identical over 8 bases. Germline CDR1 reads MDHEN; CDR2 reads SYDVKM. This CDR3 has 13 residues. The V gene end was trimmed by 10 bases and the J gene end by 1 base; junction bases not matched to a gene: 3. The CDR3 coding sequence is TGTGCCACCCAGCGGGGGTCCTACAATGAGCAGTTCTTC. Translating gives CATQRGSYNEQFF.

The V call is TRBV6-1, the J call TRBJ1-2; TRBD1 matches 9 bases. The germline V gene encodes CDR1 MNHNS and CDR2 SASEGT. The J segment lost 5 bases and the V segment lost 11 bases, leaving 18 bases of the junction unmatched. The CDR3 consists of 16 residues. CDR3 sequence reads: CAGTNARGTGPYGYTF. CDR3 in DNA: TGTGCCGGAACGAACGCGCGAGGGACAGGGCCTTATGGCTACACCTTC.

This clonotype was counted only a few times. The genes are TRBV27 and TRBJ2-6; D is unresolved. Trimming removed 4 bases from V and 2 bases from J, with 12 bases in between. This CDR3 spans 16 amino acids. CDR1 and CDR2 from the germline V gene are MNHEY and SMNVEV (reference sequence). The CDR3 DNA follows: TGTGCCAGCAGTTCCGATAAATACCCTGGGGCCAACGTCCTGACTTTC. Its translation is CASSSDKYPGANVLTF. The complete variable domain, with remaining parts taken from reference TRBV27 and TRBJ2-6, reads EAQVTQNPRYLITVTGKKLTVTCSQNMNHEYMSWYRQDPGLGLRQIYYSMNVEVTDKGDVPEGYKVSRKEKRNFPLILESPSPNQTSLYFCASSSDKYPGANVLTFGAGSRLTVL.

This clonotype showed up just a few times. V usage is TRBV14 and J usage is TRBJ1-6; D might be TRBD1 (5 bases). V lost 3 bases and J lost 9, with 15 bases in between. CDR3 length: 15 residues. CDR1 and CDR2 from the germline V gene are SGHDN and FVKESK. The CDR3 loop is CASSHPQGLVSPLHF. The CDR3 DNA is TGTGCCAGCAGCCACCCCCAGGGTCTGGTTTCACCCCTCCACTTT.

The rearrangement joins TRBV6-1 to TRBJ1-1; D is uncertain. The CDR3 loop spans 14 amino acids. Per germline, CDR1 MNHNS and CDR2 SASEGT. The germline V and J ends were trimmed by 5 bases and 2 bases, with 12 bases remaining between them. The CDR3 DNA is TGTGCCAGCAGTAATCAAGGACTCAACACTGAAGCTTTCTTT. Protein product: CASSNQGLNTEAFF.

The chain combines TRBV15 with TRBJ2-1; TRBD2 is a possible D gene (7 bases). There are 16 residues in the CDR3. Germline loops: CDR1 LNHNV, CDR2 YYDKDF (reference sequence). Trimming removed 1 base from V and 4 bases from J, with 14 bases in between. In nucleotides, the CDR3 is TGTGCCACCAGCAGAGGAGGCGGGGGCAATTACAATGAGCAGTTCTTC. Its translation is CATSRGGGGNYNEQFF.

This clonotype turned up a few times. The chain joins TRBV19 to TRBJ1-2, with a weak D call TRBD1 (6 bases). Germline V lookup: CDR1 LNHDA, CDR2 SQIVND (reference sequence). The V and J ends lost 7 bases and 2 bases respectively, with 11 bases between them. The CDR3 is made up of 13 amino acids. The CDR3 DNA follows: TGTGCCAGTACAGCAGGGGCCAACTATGGCTACACCTTC. Protein: CASTAGANYGYTF.

The chain recombines TRBV28 with TRBJ2-7, with 8 bases that match TRBD2. CDR3 size: 16 residues. Trimming cost V 4 bases and J 3 bases; bases outside gene matches: 11. The germline V gene has CDR1 MDHEN and CDR2 SYDVKM. The CDR3 region has the DNA TGTGCCAGCAGTTCGGCCCTTGGCGGGAGGAACTACGAGCAGTACTTC. Protein: CASSSALGGRNYEQYF. Drawing the rest from reference TRBV28 and TRBJ2-7, the complete variable domain is DVKVTQSSRYLVKRTGEKVFLECVQDMDHENMFWYRQDPGLGLRLIYFSYDVKMKEKGDIPEGYSVSREKKERFSLILESASTNQTSMYLCASSSALGGRNYEQYFGPGTRLTVT.

The chain is built from TRBV20-1 and TRBJ2-3; 7 bases fit TRBD2. The CDR3 is 16 amino acids. Germline values: CDR1 DFQATT, CDR2 SNEGSKA (reference sequence). V was clipped by 2 bases and J by 0 bases; unmatched bases: 8. In DNA, the CDR3 is TGCAGTGCTAGACGGGGGAGGGAGGCGAGCACAGATACGCAGTATTTT. Its protein is CSARRGREASTDTQYF.

The rearrangement uses TRBV6-1 and TRBJ1-3; D unresolved. V lost 7 bases and J lost 0, with 10 bases in between. Germline lookup yields CDR1 MNHNS and CDR2 SASEGT. There are 14 residues in the CDR3. CDR3 sequence: CASTQTVSGNTIYF. The CDR3 DNA is TGTGCCAGCACGCAGACCGTCTCTGGAAACACCATATATTTT.

This clonotype was recorded a few times. V gene TRBV6-1 combines with J gene TRBJ1-2, with a possible D match to TRBD1 (5 bases). Germline loops: CDR1 MNHNS, CDR2 SASEGT. This CDR3 region has 14 residues. Trimming removed 6 bases from V and 6 bases from J, with 17 bases in between. The CDR3 sequence: CASRFEGLRNGYTF. The CDR3 bases are TGTGCCAGCAGGTTCGAGGGGTTAAGAAATGGCTACACCTTC.

V gene TRBV27 combines with J gene TRBJ2-7; TRBD2 matches 10 bases. The CDR3 is 15 amino acids. V lost 3 bases, J lost 6 bases, and 8 bases stayed unmatched. CDR1 is MNHEY and CDR2 is SMNVEV in the germline V gene (reference sequence). CDR3 residues: CASSFELAGRSEQYF. The CDR3 DNA sequence: TGTGCCAGCAGTTTTGAACTAGCGGGAAGAAGCGAGCAGTACTTC.

The chain couples TRBV2 to TRBJ1-2; 7 bases are a match to TRBD1. The CDR3 totals 12 residues. CDR1 and CDR2 from the germline V gene are SNHLY and FYNNEI. Germline trimming cut 6 bases from V and 8 bases from J; bases unmatched to any gene: 6. Written as DNA, the CDR3 is TGTGCCAGCAGGGTTACAGGGGCCGGCTACACCTTC. Residues: CASRVTGAGYTF.

The chain combines TRBV20-1 with TRBJ2-5; D is ambiguous. Germline assignment: CDR1 DFQATT and CDR2 SNEGSKA (reference sequence). This CDR3 has 15 residues. Trimming cost V 1 base and J 0 bases, with 12 bases left between them. For the CDR3, the DNA is TGCAGTGCTAGAGCCGCTGTGGGATACCAAGAGACCCAGTACTTC. It is translated as CSARAAVGYQETQYF.

This clonotype was found a few times. The V gene is TRBV29-1, the J gene TRBJ2-5; D is possibly TRBD2 (5 bases). CDR3 size: 13 residues. Germline V gives CDR1 SQVTM, CDR2 ANQGSEA. Trimming pared 3 bases from V and 2 bases from J, leaving 10 bases between. The CDR3 region is CSVDLPGQETQYF. DNA for the CDR3: TGCAGCGTTGACTTGCCGGGACAAGAGACCCAGTACTTC.

This clonotype was seen a handful of times. The chain is built from TRBV15 and TRBJ1-3; D remains ambiguous. The germline V gene has CDR1 LNHNV and CDR2 YYDKDF (reference sequence). Trimming removed 4 bases from V and 3 bases from J, with 7 bases in between. This CDR3 spans 13 amino acids. The CDR3, as DNA: TGTGCCACCAGCACAAACTTTGGAAACACCATATATTTT. Encoded protein: CATSTNFGNTIYF.

The gene calls are TRBV19 and TRBJ1-3; D uncertain. The V end lost 7 bases, the J end lost 8 bases, and 15 bases lay between the germline ends. This CDR3 contains 13 residues. Germline V CDR1 and CDR2: LNHDA, SQIVND (reference sequence). CDR3: CASKPGPRYTIYF. The CDR3 nucleotides are TGTGCCAGTAAACCGGGCCCACGGTACACCATATATTTT.

The sample holds a few counts of this clonotype. J is TRBJ1-2 and V is TRBV11-2; 8 bases line up with TRBD1. The CDR3 loop spans 15 amino acids. Germline V gene lookup returns CDR1 SGHAT and CDR2 FQNNGV. V shed 3 bases and J 4 bases; nucleotides not matched to a gene: 7. The CDR3 nucleotides are TGTGCCAGCAGCTTGGACAGGGCGGGATTCTATGGCTACACCTTC. It codes for CASSLDRAGFYGYTF.

CDR3 in DNA: TGTGCCAGCAGTTCTGCGGGAGTTCCGGCCCAGTACTTC. This encodes CASSSAGVPAQYF. The genes are TRBV12-3 or TRBV12-4 and TRBJ2-5; 7 bases are a match to TRBD2. CDR3 length: 13 residues. The J segment lost 9 bases and the V segment lost 4 bases, leaving 8 bases of the junction unmatched.

V is TRBV20-1 and J is TRBJ1-5, with 8 bases matching TRBD1. V was clipped by 6 bases and J by 3 bases; unmatched bases: 7. CDR3 length: 14 amino acids. The germline V gene encodes CDR1 DFQATT and CDR2 SNEGSKA (reference sequence). CDR3 protein: CSASPRGLNQPQHF. CDR3 DNA: TGCAGTGCCAGTCCCAGGGGGCTCAATCAGCCCCAGCATTTT.

The chain carries TRBV19 and TRBJ1-1; D is undetermined. The CDR3 sequence is 13 residues long. The V gene lost 7 bases and the J gene lost 5 bases, with 14 bases spanning the gap. Germline V CDR1 and CDR2: LNHDA, SQIVND (reference sequence). The CDR3 loop is CASKPAAHTEAFF. The CDR3 nucleotides are TGTGCCAGTAAACCAGCCGCTCATACTGAAGCTTTCTTT.

The J gene is TRBJ2-3, the V gene TRBV28; weak D call: TRBD1 (6 bases). This CDR3 comprises 13 residues. Per the germline V gene, CDR1 is MDHEN and CDR2 is SYDVKM. Trimming took 6 bases from V and 6 from J, leaving 13 bases between them. The CDR3 DNA follows: TGTGCCAGCAGGCCCACAGGGCTTGATACGCAGTATTTT. It encodes CASRPTGLDTQYF.